This entry features one T cell receptor beta chain sequence. Its specificity is not known. From the reads, TCRdb called clonotypes with MiXCR, one entry per CDR3 protein. The table has hundreds of thousands of distinct CDR3 sequences, 31% seen once. This entry is derived from a study of T cell repertoires in cytomegalovirus infection. At the level of the study: Well-studied HLA-B-restricted epitopes and recently identified HLA-C-restricted epitopes of CMV were both used in the study.

CDR1 and CDR2 from the germline V gene are SGHKS and YYEKEE (reference sequence). This CDR3 has 11 residues. Trimming took off 4 bases at V and 7 bases at J, with 9 bases between the two ends. The receptor was isolated from a human donor in good health (CMV status not recorded). Some clones in this sample may be carry-over from other donors' samples. This rearrangement joins TRBV5-5 to TRBJ2-7; tentatively, D is TRBD2 (6 bases). This specimen consisted of cultured CD8+ T cells from PBMCs, obtained from culture after CMV antigen stimulation. The CDR3 DNA sequence: TGTGCCAGCAGCCCGGGAGAGGAGCAGTACGTC. Amino acid sequence: CASSPGEEQYV.